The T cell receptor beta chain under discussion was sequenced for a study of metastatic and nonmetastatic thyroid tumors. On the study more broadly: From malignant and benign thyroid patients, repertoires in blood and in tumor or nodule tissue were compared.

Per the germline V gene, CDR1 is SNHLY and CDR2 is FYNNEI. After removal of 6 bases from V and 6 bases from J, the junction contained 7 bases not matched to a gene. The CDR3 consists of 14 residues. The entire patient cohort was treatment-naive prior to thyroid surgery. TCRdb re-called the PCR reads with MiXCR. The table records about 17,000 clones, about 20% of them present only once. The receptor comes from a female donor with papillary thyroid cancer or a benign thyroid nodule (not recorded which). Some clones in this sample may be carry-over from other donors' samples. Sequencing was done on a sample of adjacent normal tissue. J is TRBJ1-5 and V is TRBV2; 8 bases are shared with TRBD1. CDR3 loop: CASSGNGQGQPQHF. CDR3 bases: TGTGCCAGCAGCGGCAACGGACAGGGTCAGCCCCAGCATTTT.